The 10 T cell receptor beta chains presented below share a single source sample, sequenced in a study of blood T cell repertoires in COVID-19. Here immunoSEQ multiplex PCR was the method, and the copy in TCRdb shows in-frame clones only, minus some. The table includes some 270,000 clones, approximately 85% detected once. Sequencing used PBMCs or T cells enriched from blood (not recorded which). Receptor source: a woman aged 45 to 65 with acute COVID-19.

This chain joins TRBV6-2 or TRBV6-3 and TRBJ2-7; TRBD1 matches 10 bases. Germline CDR1 reads MNHEY; CDR2 reads SVGEGT. The CDR3 totals 16 residues. The V gene end was trimmed by 6 bases and the J gene end by 2 bases; junction bases not matched to a gene: 10. The CDR3 coding sequence is TGTGCCAGCAGACCTTCGGACAGGGGGATCGCCTACGAGCAGTACTTC. It codes for CASRPSDRGIAYEQYF.

This chain joins TRBV5-1 and TRBJ2-7; a weak D match, TRBD2 (5 bases). The CDR3 has 16 amino acids. The germline V and J ends were trimmed by 4 bases and 5 bases, with 22 bases remaining between them. CDR1 is SGHRS, CDR2 YFSETQ, per germline. CDR3 in DNA: TGCGCCAGCAGCATCGCACCCGCCGGGTTCGGGGACGAGCAGTACTTC. Translated: CASSIAPAGFGDEQYF.

The chain is built from TRBV6-1 and TRBJ1-2, with a weak D call TRBD1 (6 bases). CDR3 length: 12 amino acids. Germline values: CDR1 MNHNS, CDR2 SASEGT. Deletions cut 2 bases from V and 8 bases from J, with 9 bases between. The CDR3 region is CASSEFRGGYTF. The CDR3 region has the DNA TGTGCCAGCAGTGAATTCAGGGGCGGCTACACCTTC.

V and J are TRBV19 and TRBJ2-3; a possible D gene is TRBD2 (5 bases). The V end was cut by 3 bases, the J end by 4 bases, with 8 bases between. Germline CDR1 and CDR2: LNHDA and SQIVND (reference sequence). This CDR3 has 13 amino acids. Here the CDR3 reads CASSITRADTQYF. The CDR3, as DNA: TGTGCCAGTAGTATTACGAGGGCAGATACGCAGTATTTT.

The chain has TRBV3-1 (or the pseudogene TRBV3-2) and TRBJ1-2; 9 bases are a match to TRBD1. The V gene's germline CDR1 is LGHDT and CDR2 YNNKEL (reference sequence). The V and J ends lost 0 bases and 7 bases, in that order; junction bases with no gene match: 9. This CDR3 spans 16 amino acids. Written as DNA, the CDR3 is TGTGCCAGCAGCCAAGAGTTTCCCGGGACAGGGCGTGGCTACACCTTC. Its translation is CASSQEFPGTGRGYTF.

This rearrangement joins TRBV5-1 to TRBJ1-5; perhaps TRBD1 as D (5 bases). The germline gives CDR1 SGHRS, CDR2 YFSETQ. V shed 0 bases and J shed 7 bases, with 11 bases lying between them. The CDR3 contains 14 residues. CDR3 nucleotides: TGCGCCAGCAGCTTGGCAGGGCAGGGCCAGCCCCAGCATTTT. This translates into CASSLAGQGQPQHF.

This clone turned up a few times. The gene calls are TRBV7-2 and TRBJ2-7; D unclear. The CDR3 is 14 residues long. Trimming shortened V by 5 bases and J by 4 bases, and 15 bases separated the two germline ends. Germline assignment: CDR1 SGHTA and CDR2 FQGNSA. CDR3 nucleotide sequence: TGTGCCAGCAGCACCTATACCTCCTCATACGAGCAGTACTTC. Its translation is CASSTYTSSYEQYF. The full variable domain, in which reference TRBV7-2 and TRBJ2-7 provide the parts outside the CDR3, is GAGVSQSPSNKVTEKGKDVELRCDPISGHTALYWYRQSLGQGLEFLIYFQGNSAPDKSGLPSDRFSAERTGGSVSTLTIQRTQQEDSAVYLCASSTYTSSYEQYFGPGTRLTVT.

The chain employs TRBV7-3 and TRBJ1-2; D unresolved. The V end lost 2 bases, the J end lost 8 bases, and 12 bases lay between the germline ends. The CDR3 covers 13 residues. The germline V gene has CDR1 SGHTA and CDR2 FQGTGA. For the CDR3, the DNA is TGTGCCAGCAGCTTAGATCTCGGGTTAGGCTACACCTTC. Translation gives CASSLDLGLGYTF.

J is TRBJ2-7 and V is TRBV6-5; 9 nucleotides line up with TRBD1. The ends lost 6 bases at V and 5 bases at J; junction bases unmatched: 8. The germline gives CDR1 MNHEY, CDR2 SVGAGI. The CDR3 sequence is 14 residues long. The DNA for the CDR3 is TGTGCCAGCAGCCGCGACAGGGGGTATAACGAGCAGTACTTC. This encodes CASSRDRGYNEQYF.

V gene TRBV11-2 combines with J gene TRBJ1-1, with 9 nucleotides matching TRBD1. Germline values: CDR1 SGHAT, CDR2 FQNNGV. J gave up 3 bases and V 1 base, and 6 bases lay outside the gene matches. This CDR3 region has 16 residues. The CDR3 region is CASSLGQGVKYTEAFF. Written as DNA, the CDR3 is TGTGCCAGCAGCTTAGGACAGGGGGTAAAGTACACTGAAGCTTTCTTT. Using reference TRBV11-2 and TRBJ1-1 for the parts outside the CDR3, the full variable domain is EAGVAQSPRYKIIEKRQSVAFWCNPISGHATLYWYQQILGQGPKLLIQFQNNGVVDDSQLPKDRFSAERLKGVDSTLKIQPAKLEDSAVYLCASSLGQGVKYTEAFFGQGTRLTVV.